This entry concerns a single TCR beta chain. Germline V gene lookup returns CDR1 MNHEY and CDR2 SVGAGI. With 2 bases removed from V and 2 bases from J, the gap between germline ends came to 12 bases. The CDR3 has 15 residues. Here immunoSEQ multiplex PCR was the method, and the copy in TCRdb shows in-frame clones only, minus some. The sample includes more than 2 million clones, 85% to 95% of them seen just once. The data stem from a study of shared clonotypes between healthy human individuals. This clonotype was sampled from a man between 18 and 29 years old in good health. The V and J genes are TRBV6-5 and TRBJ2-5, with a weak D call TRBD2 (6 bases). Sequencing was carried out using naive CD4+ T cells sorted from blood. Subset denoted: CD45RA+ positively selected. CDR3 nucleotide sequence: TGTGCCAGCAGTTACGGGTGGGGGGTTCAAGAGACCCAGTACTTC. This sequence encodes CASSYGWGVQETQYF.